The rows below give T cell receptor beta chains drawn from one sample of a study of shared clonotypes between healthy human individuals. Sequencing used immunoSEQ multiplex PCR; TCRdb keeps in-frame clones, though not all of them. The top ten clones hold roughly 0.57% of a sample with over a million clones, approximately 80% of them seen once. What was sequenced was memory CD4+ T cells from PBMCs. Source of these receptors: a man between 18 and 29 years old in good health. Some clones in this sample may be carry-over from other donors' samples. Both conserved end residues are part of each CDR3. A D gene is named only where the DNA matches it firmly. Clone size is not always given. Where it is, it says once, few, many or a class for expanded clones.

J | V | size | D | DNA | CDR3
TRBJ2-7 | TRBV6-4 | - | TRBD2 | TGTGCCAGCAGTGTGACTAGCGGGCCCTCCTACGAGCAGTACTTC | CASSVTSGPSYEQYF
TRBJ2-5 | TRBV30 | once | - | TGTGCCTGGAGTGTAGGAGGGGGGCAAGAGACCCAGTACTTC | CAWSVGGGQETQYF
TRBJ2-3 | TRBV12-5 | - | TRBD2 | TGTGCTAGTGGTTTGGTACTTGGCGGGAGATTCACAGATACGCAGTATTTT | CASGLVLGGRFTDTQYF
TRBJ2-3 | TRBV5-1 | - | TRBD2 | TGCGCCAGCAGCCGATGGACTAGCGGGGGTCGCACAGATACGCAGTATTTT | CASSRWTSGGRTDTQYF
TRBJ2-7 | TRBV18 | many | TRBD1 | TGTGCCAGCTCACCGGAGACAGGGAAATTGGAGCAGTACTTC | CASSPETGKLEQYF
TRBJ2-3 | TRBV12-1 | - | - | TGTGCCAGCAGCCTAGTCCTTGCGGCAGATACGCAGTATTTT | CASSLVLAADTQYF
TRBJ1-5 | TRBV27 | - | TRBD1 | TGTGCCATCCTATCGGCCGGGACAGGGTTTAATCAGCCCCAGCATTTT | CAILSAGTGFNQPQHF
TRBJ2-7 | TRBV7-2 | - | TRBD1 | TGTGCCAGCAGCTTAGAAGCAGGGGGCGACTACGAGCAGTACTTC | CASSLEAGGDYEQYF
TRBJ1-1 | TRBV6-6 | - | TRBD1 | TGTGCCAGCAGTTCTCGACAGGGTGGCGCTGAAGCTTTCTTT | CASSSRQGGAEAFF
TRBJ2-1 | TRBV10-3 | many | - | TGTGCCATCAGTGCCGGCGGACAGTATGGGTCATACAATGAGCAGTTCTTC | CAISAGGQYGSYNEQFF
TRBJ1-5 | TRBV6-5 | - | - | TGTGCCAGCAGAAGTAGTCGCAATCAGCCCCAGCATTTT | CASRSSRNQPQHF
TRBJ1-5 | TRBV30 | - | - | TGTGCCTGGAGTGGGCAGGGTGATCAGCCCCAGCATTTT | CAWSGQGDQPQHF
TRBJ2-2 | TRBV4-2 | - | TRBD1 | TGTGCCAGCAGCCGAGGGACAGGGAACACCGGAGAGCTGTTTTTT | CASSRGTGNTGELFF
TRBJ1-1 | TRBV7-8 | once | - | TGTGCCAGCAGCTTGGCAGGGATCACTGAAGCTTTCTTT | CASSLAGITEAFF
TRBJ2-7 | TRBV5-1 | - | - | TGCGCCAGCGCGAGGGGCTCGGGGTACGAGCAGTACTTC | CASARGSGYEQYF
TRBJ2-4 | TRBV2 | few | - | TGTGCCAGCAGTGAAGAGGGACAAAAGGCGAACTTC | CASSEEGQKANF
TRBJ2-6 | TRBV9 | - | TRBD1 | TGTGCCAGCAGCGTAAGGACAGGGCGCTCCGGGGCCAACGTCCTGACTTTC | CASSVRTGRSGANVLTF
TRBJ1-1 | TRBV19 | - | TRBD1 | TGTGCCAGTAGTATATTAGGCAGGGGGAAAACTGAAGCTTTCTTT | CASSILGRGKTEAFF
TRBJ1-2 | TRBV30 | once | TRBD1 | TGTGCCTGGAGTGGCGACAGGGGCCATGGCTACACCTTC | CAWSGDRGHGYTF
TRBJ2-3 | TRBV29-1 | - | TRBD2 | TGCAGCGTTAACGGGAGGGCCCTCGCCCCATCGCAGTATTTT | CSVNGRALAPSQYF
TRBJ2-7 | TRBV27 | - | TRBD2 | TGTGCCAGCAGTTTCGTCAGGACTAGCGGTAGCTCCTACGAGCAGTACTTC | CASSFVRTSGSSYEQYF
TRBJ2-5 | TRBV5-1 | - | - | TGCGCCAGCAGCCCCCCCGTACCGGAGACCCAGTACTTC | CASSPPVPETQYF
TRBJ2-3 | TRBV28 | - | - | TGTGCCAGCGGACCGCACACAGATACGCAGTATTTT | CASGPHTDTQYF
TRBJ1-2 | TRBV2 | - | - | TGTGCCAGCAGTGTGGGCAGGGCGGACTATGGCTACACCTTC | CASSVGRADYGYTF
TRBJ1-1 | TRBV28 | many | - | TGTGCCAGCAGTTTATTATCCGGGTTAGTTACTGAAGCTTTCTTT | CASSLLSGLVTEAFF
TRBJ1-5 | TRBV6-1 | - | - | TGTGCCAGCAGTGACCGAGAAAGACACCTCAATCAGCCCCAGCATTTT | CASSDRERHLNQPQHF
TRBJ2-7 | TRBV4-1 | - | TRBD2 | TGCGCCAGCAGCCAAGTTCCTACCAAACTAGCGGGAGGCCCCGGGGAGCAGTACTTC | CASSQVPTKLAGGPGEQYF
TRBJ1-4 | TRBV5-5 | - | - | TGTGCCAGCAGCTGGGGACTCGGTGCGGGGGCTAATGAAAAACTGTTTTTT | CASSWGLGAGANEKLFF
TRBJ2-7 | TRBV5-1 | - | TRBD2 | TGCGCCAGCAGCCTAGGGACTAGTCGGTCGTACGAGCAGTACTTC | CASSLGTSRSYEQYF
TRBJ2-7 | TRBV2 | - | - | TGTGCCAGCAGTGAATTGCGTGCGGGGAACTACGAGCAGTACTTC | CASSELRAGNYEQYF
TRBJ2-3 | TRBV11-3 | - | TRBD1 | TGTGTCAGCAGCTTAGAGGGACCGGGACAGAGAAGCACAGATACGCAGTATTTT | CVSSLEGPGQRSTDTQYF
TRBJ1-1 | TRBV7-8 | few | TRBD1 | TGTGCCAGCAGTCCCAACAGGGGATCCACTGAAGCTTTCTTT | CASSPNRGSTEAFF
TRBJ2-7 | TRBV7-9 | - | TRBD2 | TGTGCCAGCAGCTTAGGACTAGCGGGAGAGCAGTACTTC | CASSLGLAGEQYF
TRBJ2-7 | TRBV7-2 | few | - | TGTGCCAGCAGCTTAAGGTCTAGCGAGTCCTACGAGCAGTACTTC | CASSLRSSESYEQYF
TRBJ1-2 | TRBV7-9 | - | - | TGTGCCAGCAGCTTACTCATAGGGGCCGGTGGCTACACCTTC | CASSLLIGAGGYTF
TRBJ2-1 | TRBV4-2 | once | - | TGTGCCAGCAGCCAAGGGCTAGCGGACAGCTCCTACAATGAGCAGTTCTTC | CASSQGLADSSYNEQFF
TRBJ1-5 | TRBV28 | once | TRBD1 | TGTGCCAGCACACCGACAGGGTGGCAGCCCCAGCATTTT | CASTPTGWQPQHF
TRBJ2-7 | TRBV5-1 | - | - | TGCGCCAGTGGACCGACAGACTACCCCTCGGAGCAGTACTTC | CASGPTDYPSEQYF
TRBJ1-5 | TRBV27 | - | - | TGTGCCAGCAGACAGAACAATCAGCCCCAGCATTTT | CASRQNNQPQHF
TRBJ1-2 | TRBV5-1 | - | TRBD1 | TGCGCCAGCGGCCAGGGACAGGGGATCTATGGCTACACCTTC | CASGQGQGIYGYTF
TRBJ2-1 | TRBV6-6 | - | - | TGTGCCAGCAGTTACACTAGCAAGGACGACAATGAGCAGTTCTTC | CASSYTSKDDNEQFF
TRBJ2-5 | TRBV7-9 | - | - | TGTGCCAGCAGCTTAGGTCTCAGCCAAGAGACCCAGTACTTC | CASSLGLSQETQYF
TRBJ2-7 | TRBV7-3 | - | - | TGTGCCAGCAGTCCCACGATGGGCTACGAGCAGTACTTC | CASSPTMGYEQYF
TRBJ2-3 | TRBV11-2 | - | TRBD2 | TGTGCCAGCAGCCCTCGGACTAGCGAGGATACGCAGTATTTT | CASSPRTSEDTQYF